What follows describes a single T cell receptor (beta chain). Trimming pared 7 bases from V and 3 bases from J, leaving 16 bases between. In germline, CDR1 is MNHEY, CDR2 SMNVEV (reference sequence). This CDR3 has 14 amino acids. TCRdb's copy holds only in-frame clones and misses some; the assay was immunoSEQ multiplex PCR. The sample comprises about 160,000 clones, just under 90% of which are singletons, and under 4.5% rests with the top ten. This specimen belongs to a study of cytomegalovirus exposure and HLA in healthy donors. Sequencing was carried out using PBMCs. This receptor was obtained from a man between 18 and 35 years old in good health and CMV-seropositive. The chain joins TRBV27 to TRBJ2-7; D is possibly TRBD2 (6 bases). The CDR3 nucleotides read TGTGCCAGCACCTCTCGGGAGCGGCGCTACGAGCAGTACTTC. Translated, it gives CASTSRERRYEQYF.